This T cell receptor beta chain was retrieved from a study of OX40 agonist ivuxolimab in advanced cancers. There are a few counts of this clone. This CDR3 is 13 amino acids long. Trimming removed 4 bases from V and 0 bases from J, with 7 bases in between. Germline values: CDR1 SGHRS, CDR2 YFSETQ. The assay was immunoSEQ multiplex PCR, and TCRdb's table has in-frame clones only and misses some. Of about 98,000 clones listed, around 88% are singletons. The sequencing here drew on CD4+ or CD8+ T cells sorted from blood, taken in a trial of the OX40 agonist ivuxolimab. This receptor was identified in an adult with an advanced solid tumor such as melanoma, head and neck, liver or kidney cancer. The V gene is TRBV5-1, the J gene TRBJ1-1; D remains ambiguous. The CDR3 region has the DNA TGCGCCAGCAGCCCAAGTTTGAACACTGAAGCTTTCTTT. Translating it yields CASSPSLNTEAFF.